The present T cell receptor beta chain was sequenced within a study of lung T cells in sarcoidosis with Löfgren's syndrome. Findings and limits, study-wide: TRAV12-1 and TRBV2 were reportedly most expanded in Löfgren's patients.

One entry per CDR3 protein results from TCRdb running MiXCR on the reads. Of more than 6,500 distinct CDR3 sequences detected, approximately 21% appear once; the ten largest clones hold under 30%. The sample holds a few counts of this clonotype. Its antigen is not identified. The CDR3 sequence is 13 residues long. Germline V CDR1 and CDR2: MNHNY, SVGAGI (reference sequence). V was trimmed by 2 bases and J by 5 bases, leaving 10 bases between them. The sequence was collected from a human donor with sarcoidosis (Löfgren's syndrome or another form), or a control subject (not recorded which). The chain links TRBV6-6 to TRBJ2-7, with D possibly TRBD2 on 6 matching bases. Sequenced sample: CD4+ T cells from bronchoalveolar lavage fluid. CDR3 DNA: TGTGCCAGCAGTTACGGGGGGAACCACGAGCAGTACTTC. Its translation: CASSYGGNHEQYF.